The 26 T cell receptor beta chains below all came from one sample that was sequenced in a study of Graves' ophthalmopathy and Graves' hyperthyroidism. Amplification targeted the TCR beta CDR3 regions, with RNA transcripts as the source material. After a first-round RT-PCR with HTBI primers, a second-round multiplex PCR was run. TCRdb used MiXCR to reprocess the multiplex PCR reads, holding one entry per CDR3 protein. The table lists hundreds of thousands of distinct CDR3 sequences, around 14% of them singletons. The specimen sequenced was blood. The receptors originated from a woman between 25 and 40 years old with Graves' ophthalmopathy.

The sample holds many counts of this clonotype. V usage is TRBV7-8 and J usage is TRBJ2-7, with no clear D. Germline V gene data show CDR1 as SGHVS and CDR2 as FQNEAQ. The CDR3 covers 15 residues. V lost 3 bases, J lost 2 bases, and 14 bases lay in between. CDR3 amino acids: CASSFPKASTYEQYF. For the CDR3, the DNA is TGTGCCAGCAGCTTCCCTAAGGCCTCCACCTACGAGCAGTACTTC.

In its sample, this clonotype was seen many times. The genes are TRBV11-2 and TRBJ2-7; 9 nucleotides agree with TRBD1. Germline assignment: CDR1 SGHAT and CDR2 FQNNGV. J lost 2 bases, V lost 5 bases, and 7 bases had no gene match. This CDR3 has 15 amino acids. In DNA, the CDR3 is TGTGCCAGCAGCCTATGGACAGGGGACCCCTACGAGCAGTACTTC. Amino acids: CASSLWTGDPYEQYF.

This clonotype has ten or more counts. This chain joins TRBV12-5 and TRBJ1-2; the D is unclear. Germline-derived CDR1 and CDR2 are LGHNT and FRNRAP. With 3 bases removed from V and 4 bases from J, the gap between germline ends came to 9 bases. The CDR3 covers 13 residues. This CDR3 reads CASGFGESYGYTF. Here the CDR3 DNA reads TGTGCTAGTGGTTTCGGCGAGAGCTATGGCTACACCTTC.

This clonotype has ten or more counts. The V call is TRBV6-1, the J call TRBJ1-1, with TRBD1 matching 10 bases. CDR3 size: 16 residues. With V trimmed by 10 bases and J by 7 bases, 18 bases remained unmatched. Germline values: CDR1 MNHNS, CDR2 SASEGT. The CDR3 nucleotides read TGTGCCACCTTTTTAAACGCCGGGACAGGGGCTAGTGAAGCTTTCTTT. This codes for CATFLNAGTGASEAFF.

This chain links TRBV6-2 or TRBV6-3 with TRBJ2-5; 12 bases line up with TRBD2. The germline gives CDR1 MNHEY, CDR2 SVGEGT. The CDR3 runs to 16 residues. The V and J ends lost 6 bases and 1 base, in that order; junction bases with no gene match: 6. CDR3 region: CASRRTSGELQETQYF. The CDR3 DNA reads as TGTGCCAGCAGGAGGACTAGCGGGGAGCTCCAAGAGACCCAGTACTTC.

This clonotype has ten or more counts. The V call is TRBV12-3 or TRBV12-4, the J call TRBJ1-1; TRBD1 is a possible D gene (5 bases). This CDR3 is built from 13 residues. Deletions cut 5 bases from V and 5 bases from J, with 12 bases between. The CDR3 is CASSMRKGTEAFF. The CDR3 DNA reads TGTGCCAGCAGTATGCGTAAGGGGACTGAAGCTTTCTTT.

The DNA for the CDR3 is TGTGCCAGCAGGACCCAGGGCAGGGGGTTTAGCAATCAGCCCCAGCATTTT. It translates to CASRTQGRGFSNQPQHF. This chain joins TRBV12-3 or TRBV12-4 and TRBJ1-5; 7 bases fit TRBD1. The CDR3 length is 17 residues. V trimming: 6 bases; J trimming: 0 bases; junction bases outside the gene matches: 11.

This clonotype was seen only a few times. This sequence joins TRBV19 and TRBJ2-2; 13 bases fit TRBD2. Unmatched junction bases numbered 13, after V lost 2 bases and J lost 4 bases. Germline V gene lookup returns CDR1 LNHDA and CDR2 SQIVND (reference sequence). CDR3 size: 20 residues. DNA of the CDR3: TGTGCCAGTAGTATAAGGACTAGCGGGGGCCCGTCGCGTGGCACCGGGGAGCTGTTTTTT. Protein product: CASSIRTSGGPSRGTGELFF.

This clonotype was picked up many times. The V gene is TRBV27, the J gene TRBJ1-1, with D possibly matching TRBD1 (6 bases). This CDR3 has 15 amino acids. The germline V gene encodes CDR1 MNHEY and CDR2 SMNVEV (reference sequence). The V end lost 5 bases, the J end lost 0 bases, and 13 bases lay between the germline ends. The CDR3 spells CASSRTDSLNTEAFF. The DNA of the CDR3 is TGTGCCAGCAGTCGAACGGACAGTCTGAACACTGAAGCTTTCTTT.

V and J are TRBV12-3 or TRBV12-4 and TRBJ1-3; a weak D match, TRBD1 (6 bases). CDR3 length: 14 residues. V gave up 6 bases and J gave up 0 bases, with 9 bases separating them. CDR3 in DNA: TGTGCCAGCAGGAGGGACAACTCTGGAAACACCATATATTTT. Translated, it gives CASRRDNSGNTIYF.

Ten or more counts support this clonotype. The chain has TRBV6-1 and TRBJ1-2; the D is unclear. Germline CDR1 is MNHNS and CDR2 is SASEGT. The CDR3 spans 14 residues. V dropped 3 bases and J dropped 1 base, with 9 bases sitting between them. CDR3 amino acids: CASSETEDNYGYTF. In DNA, the CDR3 is TGTGCCAGCAGTGAGACGGAGGATAACTATGGCTACACCTTC.

This clonotype was seen repeatedly, ten times or more. V usage is TRBV12-3 or TRBV12-4 and J usage is TRBJ2-7; TRBD2 matches at 7 bases. CDR3 size: 15 residues. J lost 3 bases, V lost 5 bases, and 10 bases had no gene match. CDR3 DNA: TGTGCCAGCAGTGGACGGGCCCCTAGCGGCTACGAGCAGTACTTC. It specifies CASSGRAPSGYEQYF.

This clonotype counts as large. The gene calls are TRBV19 and TRBJ1-1; D uncertain. The CDR3 spans 13 residues. The germline CDR1 and CDR2 sequences are LNHDA and SQIVND (reference sequence). Trimming stripped 9 bases from V and 0 bases from J, with 11 bases between. The CDR3 nucleotides read TGTGCCAGCAGTCGAAGCCTGAACACTGAAGCTTTCTTT. Translation: CASSRSLNTEAFF.

This clonotype was counted between two and nine times. CDR3: CASSLAGIQYF. CDR3 nucleotide sequence: TGTGCCAGCAGTTTAGCCGGCATTCAGTACTTC. This chain connects TRBV28 to TRBJ2-4; D unresolved. Deletions cut 2 bases from V and 9 bases from J, with 5 bases between. Germline-derived CDR1 and CDR2 are MDHEN and SYDVKM. The CDR3 sequence is 11 residues long.

This clonotype showed up just a few times. The chain links TRBV7-2 to TRBJ2-7; D uncertain. Looked up from germline, CDR1 is SGHTA and CDR2 is FQGNSA. CDR3 length: 13 residues. V was shortened by 6 bases and J by 3 bases, with 12 bases between the two germline ends. The CDR3 region has the DNA TGTGCCAGCAGGCTAGGGTCAGGCTACGAGCAGTACTTC. Protein product: CASRLGSGYEQYF.

This clonotype was seen repeatedly, ten times or more. The chain links TRBV12-3 or TRBV12-4 to TRBJ1-2; 8 bases are a match to TRBD1. V dropped 3 bases and J dropped 4; count of bases not matched to a gene: 10. The CDR3 covers 16 residues. The CDR3 DNA reads as TGTGCCAGCAGTTTGGGGGACAGGAGGTTTTCCTATGGCTACACCTTC. Protein sequence: CASSLGDRRFSYGYTF.

This clonotype occurred many times. This chain connects TRBV2 to TRBJ1-2; D not resolved. The CDR3 loop spans 12 amino acids. Trimming pared 0 bases from V and 8 bases from J, leaving 7 bases between. Germline V CDR1 and CDR2: SNHLY, FYNNEI. The chain's CDR3 is CASSEAVEGYTF. CDR3 nucleotides: TGTGCCAGCAGTGAAGCCGTGGAGGGCTACACCTTC.

This clonotype was recorded a few times. The V gene is TRBV12-3 or TRBV12-4, the J gene TRBJ1-2; D ambiguous. The CDR3 extends over 15 amino acids. The V end was cut by 3 bases, the J end by 5 bases, with 16 bases between. The CDR3 reads CASSFLSGPPYGYTF. Here the CDR3 DNA reads TGTGCCAGCAGTTTCTTGTCAGGACCTCCATATGGCTACACCTTC.

This clonotype was found many times. The chain employs TRBV30 and TRBJ1-2, with a tentative D call TRBD1 (5 bases). Germline values: CDR1 GTSNPN, CDR2 SVGIG (reference sequence). V dropped 4 bases and J dropped 4 bases, with 7 bases sitting between them. The CDR3 is made up of 11 amino acids. This CDR3 reads CAWTDSYGYTF. The CDR3, as DNA: TGTGCCTGGACTGACAGCTATGGCTACACCTTC. Full variable domain (remainder filled in from reference TRBV30 and TRBJ1-2): SQTIHQWPATLVQPVGSPLSLECTVEGTSNPNLYWYRQAAGRGLQLLFYSVGIGQISSEVPQNLSASRPQDRQFILSSKKLLLSDSGFYLCAWTDSYGYTFGSGTRLTVV.

In this sample, this clonotype turned up many times. The chain combines TRBV27 with TRBJ2-2; the D is unclear. Germline V lookup: CDR1 MNHEY, CDR2 SMNVEV (reference sequence). V was trimmed by 4 bases and J by 3 bases, leaving 6 bases between them. There are 13 residues in the CDR3. The CDR3 region is CASSSDDTGELFF. The CDR3 DNA reads TGTGCCAGCAGTTCGGACGACACCGGGGAGCTGTTTTTT.

This clonotype was counted a few times. A much larger clone is a single base away; this may be a read error. The chain recombines TRBV7-2 with TRBJ2-5; D may match TRBD1 or TRBD2 (6 bases each). This CDR3 spans 20 amino acids. Germline CDR1 SGHTA, CDR2 FQGNSA. The CDR3 DNA follows: TGTGCCAGCAGCTCAGCGGGCTCATCAGGGGTTAGCACAAATAGAGAGACCAAGTACTTC. Protein sequence: CASSSAGSSGVSTNRETKYF.

This clonotype occurred many times. The chain couples TRBV5-1 to TRBJ1-2; 9 bases fit TRBD1. The CDR3 is 14 residues long. The germline V gene has CDR1 SGHRS and CDR2 YFSETQ. Trimming at V came to 1 base and at J to 6 bases, leaving 4 bases not matched to a gene. CDR3 DNA: TGCGCCAGCAGCTTGTACAGGGGGCTCGATGGCTACACCTTC. Its protein product is CASSLYRGLDGYTF.

In DNA, the CDR3 is TGTGCCAGCAGCTTAACAAGCGGTTTAATCTACGAGCAGTACTTC. Protein sequence: CASSLTSGLIYEQYF. The gene calls are TRBV7-3 and TRBJ2-7, with D tentatively TRBD2 (5 bases). V lost 0 bases and J 3 bases, leaving 12 bases between the germline ends. CDR1 SGHTA and CDR2 FQGTGA come from the germline V gene. The CDR3 extends over 15 amino acids.

This clonotype was found a few times. The chain employs TRBV7-9 and TRBJ2-2; D remains unclear. V lost 3 bases, J lost 0 bases, and 8 bases lay in between. The CDR3 has 15 residues. Germline CDR1 reads SEHNR; CDR2 reads FQNEAQ (reference sequence). The CDR3 region is CASSFWRSNTGELFF. The CDR3 nucleotides are TGTGCCAGCAGCTTTTGGCGATCGAACACCGGGGAGCTGTTTTTT.

This clonotype appeared many times. The chain recombines TRBV30 with TRBJ1-1; D unclear. Germline values: CDR1 GTSNPN, CDR2 SVGIG (reference sequence). V lost 4 bases, J lost 5 bases, and 29 bases lay in between. The CDR3 runs 18 residues. CDR3 coding DNA: TGTGCCTGGATTGTGCCTGGATTGTTCGGCGAGAGTTTGACTGAAGCTTTCTTT. Translated: CAWIVPGLFGESLTEAFF.

This clonotype was recorded many times. The chain is built from TRBV12-3 or TRBV12-4 and TRBJ2-2, with D tentatively TRBD1 or TRBD2 (6 bases each). This CDR3 comprises 16 residues. With 1 base removed from V and 3 bases from J, the gap between germline ends came to 12 bases. The CDR3 is CASSLGGAGYTGELFF. The CDR3 DNA follows: TGTGCCAGCAGTTTAGGGGGGGCAGGGTACACCGGGGAGCTGTTTTTT.